This entry lists 9 T cell receptor beta chains sequenced from one sample in a study of shared clonotypes between healthy human individuals. The assay was immunoSEQ multiplex PCR, and TCRdb's table has in-frame clones only and misses some. The sample lists about a million clones, approximately 77% occurring once. Sequencing was carried out using memory CD4+ T cells from PBMCs. Subset here: CD45RA-negative fraction. All receptors derive from a man aged 18-30 years in good health. Some clones in this sample may be carry-over from other donors' samples.

The chain employs TRBV11-2 and TRBJ2-5; no clear D. From germline, CDR1 is SGHAT and CDR2 FQNNGV. CDR3 length equals 14 residues. Between the trimmed V and J ends, which lost 2 bases and 2 bases, there was a span of 9 bases. The CDR3 DNA reads as TGTGCCAGCAGCTTAAATCTGGGGCAAGAGACCCAGTACTTC. Protein product: CASSLNLGQETQYF.

This chain connects TRBV28 to TRBJ2-7, with a weak D call TRBD2 (6 bases). The V end was cut by 4 bases, the J end by 4 bases, with 11 bases between. This CDR3 has 13 amino acids. Germline V CDR1 and CDR2: MDHEN, SYDVKM. The DNA of the CDR3 is TGTGCCAGCAGTTGGGGGGTGTCTTACGAGCAGTACTTC. This sequence encodes CASSWGVSYEQYF.

The CDR3 nucleotides read TGTGCCAGCAGTGAACTGGGCGGGAGTCGCAATGAGCAGTTCTTC. Translated, it gives CASSELGGSRNEQFF. The chain recombines TRBV6-1 with TRBJ2-1; the match to TRBD2 covers 7 bases. CDR3 length equals 15 residues. Germline V gene data show CDR1 as MNHNS and CDR2 as SASEGT. The V and J ends lost 2 bases and 6 bases, in that order; junction bases with no gene match: 7.

This chain connects TRBV6-1 to TRBJ2-3; 9 bases map to TRBD2. Germline-derived CDR1 and CDR2 are MNHNS and SASEGT. This CDR3 comprises 12 residues. V dropped 5 bases and J dropped 13; count of bases not matched to a gene: 7. The CDR3 sequence is CASSKGLAYEYF. The CDR3 bases are TGTGCCAGCAGTAAGGGACTAGCATATGAGTATTTT.

This chain links TRBV4-1 with TRBJ2-1; TRBD1 matches at 7 bases. The CDR3 sequence is 15 residues long. J was trimmed by 2 bases and V by 2 bases; bases with no gene match: 3. Germline CDR1 reads MGHRA; CDR2 reads YSYEKL. The CDR3 here is CASSQLGTAYNEQFF. The DNA for the CDR3 is TGCGCCAGCAGCCAACTTGGGACAGCCTACAATGAGCAGTTCTTC.

J is TRBJ2-7 and V is TRBV11-1; D is ambiguous. Between the trimmed V and J ends, which lost 5 bases and 1 base, there was a span of 12 bases. Germline CDR1 reads SGHAT; CDR2 reads FQDESV (reference sequence). The CDR3 spans 14 residues. CDR3 sequence reads: CASSPTGRSYEQYF. DNA of the CDR3: TGTGCCAGCAGCCCAACCGGGCGATCCTACGAGCAGTACTTC.

This clone was counted many times. The chain employs TRBV28 and TRBJ1-4, with 12 positions matching TRBD1. V dropped 5 bases and J dropped 2; count of bases not matched to a gene: 6. The CDR3 has 17 amino acids. Germline V gene data show CDR1 as MDHEN and CDR2 as SYDVKM. The CDR3 reads CASSQPGQGATNEKLFF. In DNA, the CDR3 is TGTGCCAGCAGTCAACCGGGACAGGGGGCCACTAATGAAAAACTGTTTTTT.

This chain joins TRBV19 and TRBJ2-2; 9 nucleotides line up with TRBD1. The CDR3 contains 16 residues. Looked up from germline, CDR1 is LNHDA and CDR2 is SQIVND (reference sequence). The J segment lost 6 bases and the V segment lost 1 base, leaving 6 bases of the junction unmatched. The CDR3 loop is CASSIGADRGPGELFF. CDR3 DNA sequence: TGTGCCAGTAGTATAGGAGCGGACAGGGGTCCCGGGGAGCTGTTTTTT.

This clone appeared a few times. This sample includes further DNA sequences coding for the same CDR3. The V call is TRBV9, the J call TRBJ1-1; tentatively, D is TRBD1 (6 bases). The CDR3 loop spans 13 amino acids. Looked up from germline, CDR1 is SGDLS and CDR2 is YYNGEE. Trimming removed 3 bases from V and 5 bases from J, with 11 bases in between. The CDR3 reads CASSAGQLTEAFF. CDR3 nucleotide sequence: TGTGCCAGCAGCGCCGGACAGTTAACTGAAGCTTTCTTT.